Following are 10 T cell receptor beta chains from one sample sequenced in a study of blood T cell repertoires in COVID-19. Generated by immunoSEQ multiplex PCR, the TCRdb table keeps only in-frame clones and is missing some. The profile covers 27,000 or so clones, with about 91% appearing a single time and about a sixth taken by the ten largest. The specimen sequenced was peripheral blood. The receptors were gathered from a human donor with active COVID-19. The donor label of this sample is uncertain.

The genes are TRBV7-8 and TRBJ2-7, with TRBD2 matching 11 bases. V lost 1 base to trimming and J lost 5 bases; unmatched junction nucleotides: 10. This CDR3 is built from 17 residues. The germline V gene has CDR1 SGHVS and CDR2 FQNEAQ. CDR3: CASSLVSSGGPGNEQYF. The CDR3 DNA is TGTGCCAGCAGCTTAGTGTCTAGCGGGGGGCCAGGGAACGAGCAGTACTTC.

This chain joins TRBV7-9 and TRBJ2-3; D might be TRBD2 (5 bases). The CDR3 extends over 16 amino acids. V lost 1 base and J lost 5, with 16 bases in between. CDR1 is SEHNR, CDR2 FQNEAQ, per germline (reference sequence). The CDR3 DNA reads as TGTGCCAGCAGCTTAGGGGTTGGCGGGCCGGGAGATACGCAGTATTTT. Its protein product is CASSLGVGGPGDTQYF.

The rearrangement joins TRBV12-3 or TRBV12-4 to TRBJ2-7; D gene unclear. This CDR3 comprises 13 residues. The V and J ends lost 7 bases and 3 bases respectively, with 13 bases between them. The CDR3 region has the DNA TGTGCCAGCAAGGAAGGAGAGTTCTACGAGCAGTACTTC. Its protein product is CASKEGEFYEQYF.

In this sample, this clone turned up a few times. The chain employs TRBV4-1 and TRBJ2-1, with 13 bases aligning to TRBD2. CDR1 is MGHRA and CDR2 is YSYEKL in the germline V gene. The CDR3 runs to 20 residues. V gave up 3 bases and J gave up 1 base; unmatched junction bases: 12. The CDR3 sequence is CASSQVSGLAGQKSYNEQFF. In nucleotides, the CDR3 is TGCGCCAGCAGCCAGGTCTCGGGACTAGCGGGACAAAAGTCCTACAATGAGCAGTTCTTC.

This rearrangement joins TRBV5-1 to TRBJ1-4; D remains unclear. Germline CDR1 and CDR2: SGHRS and YFSETQ. V gave up 1 base and J gave up 8 bases, with 12 bases separating them. CDR3 length: 14 residues. The CDR3 region has the DNA TGCGCCAGCAGCTTGCGCGAGGGTGGGGAAAAACTGTTTTTT. It specifies CASSLREGGEKLFF.

The chain carries TRBV18 and TRBJ2-1, with TRBD1 identical over 8 bases. The V gene's germline CDR1 is KGHSH and CDR2 LQKENI. V lost 2 bases, J lost 4 bases, and 4 bases stayed unmatched. The CDR3 spans 15 residues. Here the CDR3 reads CASSPGDRSYNEQFF. The CDR3 nucleotides are TGTGCCAGCTCACCAGGGGACAGGTCATACAATGAGCAGTTCTTC.

This chain links TRBV11-2 with TRBJ2-7, with D perhaps matching TRBD1 (5 bases). The CDR3 contains 15 residues. The germline CDR1 and CDR2 sequences are SGHAT and FQNNGV. V was shortened by 2 bases and J by 2 bases, with 13 bases between the two germline ends. Here the CDR3 reads CASSLWQGSAYEQYF. The CDR3 DNA reads TGTGCCAGCAGCTTATGGCAGGGAAGCGCCTACGAGCAGTACTTC.

V usage is TRBV7-8 and J usage is TRBJ2-1; 13 bases line up with TRBD2. V was pared by 5 bases and J by 5 bases, with 9 bases of the junction left unmatched. Germline loops: CDR1 SGHVS, CDR2 FQNEAQ. The CDR3 has 17 amino acids. This CDR3 is CASSPVTSGGPNNEQFF. CDR3 DNA: TGTGCCAGCAGCCCTGTGACTAGCGGGGGGCCTAACAATGAGCAGTTCTTC.

The chain links TRBV27 to TRBJ2-6; D not resolved. V dropped 8 bases and J dropped 1 base, with 3 bases sitting between them. The CDR3 covers 12 residues. CDR1 is MNHEY and CDR2 is SMNVEV in the germline V gene (reference sequence). CDR3 sequence: CASLSGANVLTF. CDR3 coding DNA: TGTGCCAGCCTTTCTGGGGCCAACGTCCTGACTTTC.

This chain links TRBV2 with TRBJ1-4, with D possibly being TRBD1 (5 bases). Trimming removed 4 bases at V and 4 bases at J, with 13 bases between. Germline lookup yields CDR1 SNHLY and CDR2 FYNNEI. The CDR3 has 15 amino acids. CDR3 loop: CASSGMTVFNEKLFF. CDR3 in DNA: TGTGCCAGCAGTGGTATGACAGTGTTTAATGAAAAACTGTTTTTT.